This T cell receptor (beta chain) was identified in a study of blood T cells in healthy people across ages. This clonotype was seen a handful of times. Germline V gene sequence: CDR1 MNHEY, CDR2 SVGAGI. This CDR3 is 14 amino acids long. The V gene end was trimmed by 0 bases and the J gene end by 3 bases; junction bases not matched to a gene: 0. A J-beta primer mix and a sample-barcoded 5' primer were used in a second PCR of about 7 to 12 cycles. TCRdb independently ran MiXCR on the 5' RACE reads; one entry per CDR3 protein. The sample holds roughly 800,000 distinct CDR3 sequences, roughly 50% seen once.

The clonotype was recovered from a man aged 25 to 45 in good health. The specimen was blood. This rearrangement joins TRBV6-5 to TRBJ2-7, with 9 bases that match TRBD1. The CDR3, as DNA: TGTGCCAGCAGTTACTCGGGACAGGGCTACGAGCAGTACTTC. It is translated as CASSYSGQGYEQYF.